This T cell receptor (beta chain) was recovered during a study of T-cell reconstitution after alpha-beta-depleted transplantation in children. Study-wide results and caveats: Most T-cell counts and diversity one year after the transplant came from T cells that were newly produced. Reportedly, alpha-beta T cells present about two months post-transplant originated from several hundred expanded clones of graft origin. Elevated TCRbeta diversity at day 60 was traced, in some patients, to surviving recipient T cells and thymic progenitors.

Preparing the TCRbeta library involved the use of unique molecular identifiers. MiXCR, applied by TCRdb to the PCR reads, yields one record per CDR3 protein. The sample yields fewer than 350,000 distinct CDR3 sequences, almost 8% seen once. Turning to this clonotype: Its antigen is undetermined.

The starting material was peripheral blood, obtained 360 days after TCRalphabeta/CD19-depleted stem cell transplant. The clonotype originates from a female patient aged 2 to 10 who had a stem cell transplant for Fanconi anemia, so the T cells may come from the graft donor.

Written as DNA, the CDR3 is TGTGCCTGGAGTAATAGTACCGGGAGGGCTGAAGCTTTCTTT. Protein sequence: CAWSNSTGRAEAFF. The rearrangement joins TRBV30 to TRBJ1-1; D gene ambiguous. V lost 2 bases to trimming and J lost 6 bases, with 16 bases between them. The CDR3 is 14 residues long. Germline CDR1 GTSNPN, CDR2 SVGIG (reference sequence).